Described below is a single TCR beta chain sequence and its context. It lacks a known antigen. Base qualities were left out, and no much larger clone turns up one base away. Inclusion was restricted to participants for whom at least one PBMC sample before ART initiation and at least two post-ART samples were available. Treatment was received in the United States of America by all participants with HIV. Before DNA extraction, cryopreserved samples containing roughly 1-11 million PBMC were thawed and washed. At the time of the earliest PBMC sample, participants with HIV were aged between roughly 20 and 54 years. Per participant, PBMC samples came from 1-4 timepoints prior to ART initiation and 2-8 timepoints following ART initiation, for a median of 7 samples. Serial HIV viral load, CD4+ T-cell count, ART history and demographic data were obtained for every participant. Using a Qiagen kit on a QIAcube, genomic DNA was extracted from unsorted PBMC, with samples processed in batches of 12.

This record comes from a study of long-term antiretroviral therapy in people with HIV (dated by TCRdb to between 2020 and 2023). A note on the overall study: Collection of the earliest samples took place about a decade ahead of the 2015 WHO recommendation for immediate ART, at a time when ART was typically delayed until CD4 counts fell. A retrospective serial study tested whether ART initiation and durable HIV suppression were associated with changes in peripheral blood TRB repertoire composition and diversity. The cohort contributed under 200 cryopreserved PBMC samples from 25 to 35 adults with confirmed HIV infection, collected serially over a mean of approximately six years (range 1-12). Among the approximately 30 participants with HIV, eleven were female. No cross-contamination during QIAcube processing turned up in test extractions that ran a monoclonal T-cell line alongside about 35 polyclonal samples. General findings and caveats noted by the study authors: Narrower CDR3 length ranges were observed in HIV repertoires than in controls, and an antigen-experienced repertoire with only a slight naive shift after ART was suggested by the network structure. The samples span the years 2004 to 2017, and the ART regimens used at that time may not be as effective as current regimens. Owing to limited PBMC availability, only the TCR beta chain was sequenced, without alpha chain pairing. The repertoire was dominated across all time points by expanded TRB clones identified before ART initiation, although this dominance was seen to fluctuate and to decrease in many PLHIV after ART. Starting ART was linked to a significant rise in TRB diversity, yet even after long-term ART the diversity remained significantly lower than in transplant donor controls. Because pre-ART samples had limited cell numbers, profiling was done on unsorted PBMC rather than on sorted CD4+ and CD8+ T cells. Inferences about post-ART repertoire changes are limited because no data were available on ART adherence, viral resistance or therapy changes.

The immunoSEQ hsTCRB v3.0 assay was used at survey level resolution to sequence the TRB variable region. A depth of roughly 40,000-55,000 T-cell genomes per sample was targeted for TRB sequencing. TRB libraries were pooled and sequenced on an Illumina MiSeq using a v3 150-cycle kit. The source study handled its data this way. Repertoire analysis was run in R within a reproducible Nextflow workflow that covered QC, data transformation and analysis. LymphoSeq2, an R package for exploring AIRR-Seq data, was used to implement the custom analyses. A handful of samples that yielded fewer than 5000 total TRB sequences were excluded, so that under 200 HIV repertoires were analyzed. Among the 170 to 200 HIV repertoires that were kept, some 60 were collected before ART initiation and over 120 were collected after ART initiation. Repertoires were downsampled to 5000 TRB nucleotide sequences, with summary statistics averaged over 100 downsampling iterations. TRB sequences were retained for analysis only if CDR3 regions of at least seven amino acids were present. Two measures captured diversity: a Shannon entropy-derived clonality score and the Gini coefficient. Repertoire networks linked the top 5000 CDR3 amino acid sequences whenever two sequences differed by an edit distance of one. For TRB CDR3 amino acid sequences, antigen specificity groups and MHC restriction were predicted with GLIPH2. CDR3 amino acid sequences were matched against VDJdb and McPAS-TCR to flag known CMV, EBV, HIV or tissue antigen associations. Pre-ART, post-ART and control groups were compared with Wilcoxon signed-rank tests and Holm-Bonferroni correction. This is the immuneACCESS table as TCRdb keeps it, with only in-frame sequences that have V and J called. A part of the clones is gone; compared with another copy, unresolved V genes explain less than half, and the rest is unexplained. V and J calls and clone size are as listed in that table; D and trimming were resolved from the DNA. The sample has 42,000 or so clones on record, roughly nine tenths of them singletons. Of the sample, 5.1% falls within the top ten clones.

The input for sequencing was unsorted PBMCs, taken 0.1 years before starting antiretroviral therapy. This clonotype was obtained from a woman aged 45 to 65 with HIV.

The DNA sequence is given as TGTGCCAGCAGTTACGACCGGGGCTACAATGAGCAGTTCTTC. Translated, this is CASSYDRGYNEQFF. The chain is encoded by TRBV6-6 joined to TRBJ2-1, and TRBD2 may be the D gene, going by 5 matching bases. The CDR3 runs 14 residues from the cysteine to the phenylalanine. The CDR3 DNA has 42 bases and is translated from base 1. The germline ends are 8 bases apart after V is trimmed by 2 bases and J by 3 bases. CDR1 MNHNY and CDR2 SVGAGI were looked up in the germline V gene (reference sequence).